Listed below are T cell receptor beta chains from one sample, sequenced in a study of blood T cell repertoires in COVID-19. TCRdb keeps only in-frame clones here, not all; method: immunoSEQ multiplex PCR. The sample lists hundreds of thousands of clones, roughly nine tenths occurring once. The specimen sequenced was PBMCs or T cells enriched from blood (not recorded which). All receptors derive from a man younger than 35 who had recovered from COVID-19. Both conserved end residues are part of each CDR3. D genes are given only for firm matches. Expanded clones are given a class, and other clones once, few, many or no size at all.

TRBD1	TRBV5-5	TRBJ1-4	-	TGTGCCAGCAGCTGGGGACAGGGACCTAATGAAAAACTGTTTTTT	CASSWGQGPNEKLFF
TRBD1	TRBV10-3	TRBJ1-2	few	TGTGCCATCAGTCAAGAGCCCGGGACAGGGAGCGGCTACACCTTC	CAISQEPGTGSGYTF
TRBD1	TRBV19	TRBJ1-2	-	TGTGCCAGTAGTATAGAGGGACAGGGGTATTATGGCTACACCTTC	CASSIEGQGYYGYTF
-	TRBV7-8	TRBJ1-2	-	TGTGCCAGCAGCTTGGCAGATAACTATGGCTACACCTTC	CASSLADNYGYTF
-	TRBV7-9	TRBJ1-1	-	TGTGCCAGCAGCTTCGCGGATTGGTACACTGAAGCTTTCTTT	CASSFADWYTEAFF
-	TRBV7-9	TRBJ1-2	-	TGTGCCAGCAGCCTTGGACATCCAAACTATGGCTACACCTTC	CASSLGHPNYGYTF
-	TRBV3-1/TRBV3-2	TRBJ1-3	-	TGTGCCAGCAGCCAGCGGGGGTCTGGAAACACCATATATTTT	CASSQRGSGNTIYF
TRBD2	TRBV7-6	TRBJ2-3	-	TGTGCCAGCAGCTCGAGGAAGGCGGGGGGGGCAGATACGCAGTATTTT	CASSSRKAGGADTQYF
TRBD1	TRBV6-5	TRBJ1-2	-	TGTGCCAGCAGTCGACAGGGGGCGGACTATGGCTACACCTTC	CASSRQGADYGYTF
-	TRBV18	TRBJ1-1	-	TGTGCCAGCTCCCCAAGAGTGGTGGACACTGAAGCTTTCTTT	CASSPRVVDTEAFF
TRBD2	TRBV19	TRBJ2-1	-	TGTGCCAGTAGTATACGGGGGGAGAGGTTCAATGAGCAGTTCTTC	CASSIRGERFNEQFF
TRBD1	TRBV6-6	TRBJ2-7	-	TGTGCCAGCAGTCTAATAAACAGGGGACGCCACCGCCACGAGCAGTACTTC	CASSLINRGRHRHEQYF
-	TRBV7-9	TRBJ2-1	-	TGTGCCAGCATCCCCGGGGGGCAGACTTACAATGAGCAGTTCTTC	CASIPGGQTYNEQFF
TRBD1	TRBV7-9	TRBJ1-2	-	TGTGCCAGCAGCTTAGGACAGGGGGTAGGTGGCTACACCTTC	CASSLGQGVGGYTF
-	TRBV28	TRBJ2-5	-	TGTGCCAGCAGTTCAGGGTTTGGGAAGACCCAGTACTTC	CASSSGFGKTQYF
TRBD1	TRBV10-1	TRBJ2-7	once	TGCGCCAGCAGTGAGTCGACAGGGGTGAACTACGAGCAGTACTTC	CASSESTGVNYEQYF
-	TRBV9	TRBJ2-7	-	TGTGCCAGCAGCGACACTGGAGGGACCTACGAGCAGTACTTC	CASSDTGGTYEQYF
TRBD1	TRBV12-3/TRBV12-4	TRBJ1-2	-	TGTGCCAGCACGTTTACAGGGGTCTATGGCTACACCTTC	CASTFTGVYGYTF